This T cell receptor beta chain was identified in a study of T cell responses to AZD1222 COVID-19 vaccine. The study, taken as a whole, reports: In a largely white British group with more females than males, clonal diversity was possibly underestimated.

Remarks on this clone: What it binds is not known.

Sequenced by immunoSEQ multiplex PCR; TCRdb stores in-frame clones only, minus some. Of some 160,000 clones in the sample, approximately 93% were seen once. Unmatched junction bases numbered 12, after V lost 4 bases and J lost 10 bases. CDR3 size: 14 residues. The germline gives CDR1 SGHRS, CDR2 YFSETQ. The chain uses TRBV5-1 and TRBJ2-7, with 9 positions matching TRBD1. This sample comprised peripheral blood, obtained on day 0 of AZD1222 vaccination. This sequence was found in an adult in good health. CDR3 sequence (DNA): TGCGCCAGCAGCCTTGGGACAGGGCCTGTCGAACAGTACTTC. Its translation: CASSLGTGPVEQYF.